These T cell receptor beta chains were read from a single sample in a study of cytomegalovirus exposure and HLA in healthy donors. Profiled with immunoSEQ multiplex PCR; TCRdb holds only in-frame clones, not every one. The sample shows under 150,000 clones, around four fifths of them seen only once. The sequencing sample was made of PBMCs. The receptors stem from a boy younger than 18 in good health and CMV-seronegative. The CDR3 runs from the conserved cysteine through the conserved F or W. The D gene is left open where the match is weak. Not all rows give a size; the values are once, few, many and, for expanded clones, a class.

-,TRBJ2-7,TRBV5-1,-,TGCGCCAGCAGCTTGGACGGGAATCCCATCTACGAGCAGTACTTC,CASSLDGNPIYEQYF
-,TRBJ2-7,TRBV19,few,TGTGCCAGTAGTTCGCTTGGGACACACTACGAGCAGTACTTC,CASSSLGTHYEQYF
-,TRBJ1-2,TRBV6-5,-,TGTGCCAGCAGCTTTTCTCTGAACTATGGCTACACCTTC,CASSFSLNYGYTF
TRBD1,TRBJ2-5,TRBV5-1,-,TGCGCCAGCAGCAGATGGACAGGGGAGGAGGAGACCCAGTACTTC,CASSRWTGEEETQYF
-,TRBJ1-2,TRBV6-5,-,TGTGCCAGCAGTTACGGTAGGGGTGGCGGCTACACCTTC,CASSYGRGGGYTF
TRBD2,TRBJ2-5,TRBV19,-,TGTGCCAGTAGTGCTAGCGGGAGAGAGACCCAGTACTTC,CASSASGRETQYF
TRBD1,TRBJ1-1,TRBV27,-,TGTGCCAGCAGTCCCTGGACAGGGGAGAACACTGAAGCTTTCTTT,CASSPWTGENTEAFF
-,TRBJ1-3,TRBV6-5,-,TGTGCCAGCAGTTACTCGAGGGGAAACACCATATATTTT,CASSYSRGNTIYF
-,TRBJ2-2,TRBV11-3,-,TGTGCCAGCAGTTACGGTCGGGGAATGGGCGGGGAGCTGTTTTTT,CASSYGRGMGGELFF
-,TRBJ2-6,TRBV27,few,TGTGCCAGCAGCTACGCGGGACGGGGATACTCTGGGGCCAACGTCCTGACTTTC,CASSYAGRGYSGANVLTF
-,TRBJ2-7,TRBV27,-,TGTGCCAGCAGTCCGCGAATGGGGCACGAGCAGTACTTC,CASSPRMGHEQYF
-,TRBJ2-1,TRBV15,-,TGTGCCACCAGCAGAGATCCCCTAGGAGGCCCCTACAATGAGCAGTTCTTC,CATSRDPLGGPYNEQFF
TRBD1,TRBJ1-1,TRBV18,-,TGTGCCAGCTCACCGGATATGACAGGGGTTACCACTGAAGCTTTCTTT,CASSPDMTGVTTEAFF
-,TRBJ1-1,TRBV2,-,TGTGCCAGCAGCCCACAGGGGAACACTGAAGCTTTCTTT,CASSPQGNTEAFF
-,TRBJ2-1,TRBV14,-,TGTGCCAGCAGCTACCAGGGGAGTAGCTCCTACAATGAGCAGTTCTTC,CASSYQGSSSYNEQFF
TRBD1,TRBJ2-7,TRBV5-6,-,TGTGCCAGCAGCCCCACAGGGGGCCGGACCTACGAGCAGTACTTC,CASSPTGGRTYEQYF
-,TRBJ2-7,TRBV29-1,-,TGCAGCGTTGAAGAAGAAGATACGGGCGAGCAGTACTTC,CSVEEEDTGEQYF
TRBD2,TRBJ2-5,TRBV5-6,-,TGTGCCAGCAGCTTGGACCTAGCGGGCCTCCAAGAGACCCAGTACTTC,CASSLDLAGLQETQYF
TRBD2,TRBJ2-1,TRBV5-1,-,TGCGCCAGCAGCCCCGGACTAGCGGGAGATGTTGAGCAGTTCTTC,CASSPGLAGDVEQFF
TRBD2,TRBJ2-2,TRBV5-1,-,TGCGCCAGCGGGACTAGCCCGAACACCGGGGAGCTGTTTTTT,CASGTSPNTGELFF
TRBD1,TRBJ1-1,TRBV10-3,-,TGTGCCATCAGAGAACAGGGGGTGAACACTGAAGCTTTCTTT,CAIREQGVNTEAFF
-,TRBJ1-4,TRBV6-6,few,TGTGCCAGCAGTTACCAGGGGCCCGGCGGCAATGAAAAACTGTTTTTT,CASSYQGPGGNEKLFF
-,TRBJ2-7,TRBV29-1,-,TGCAGCGGGGGGGACGGATCCTACGAGCAGTACTTC,CSGGDGSYEQYF
TRBD2,TRBJ2-7,TRBV6-1,few,TGTGCCAGCAGTGAAGAGGGCGGGAGCTCCTACGAGCAGTACTTC,CASSEEGGSSYEQYF
-,TRBJ2-7,TRBV9,-,TGTGCCAGCAGCGTAGAAGACAGCCGCTATGACTACGAGCAGTACTTC,CASSVEDSRYDYEQYF
-,TRBJ1-1,TRBV4-1,-,TGCGCCAGCAGCCAGTCGACAGTGATGAACACTGAAGCTTTCTTT,CASSQSTVMNTEAFF
TRBD1,TRBJ2-1,TRBV6-5,-,TGTGCCAGCAGTAAGGACAGGTACAATGAGCAGTTCTTC,CASSKDRYNEQFF
TRBD2,TRBJ2-3,TRBV29-1,-,TGCAGCGTCAAGGGACTAGCGGGAGAGGCAGATACGCAGTATTTT,CSVKGLAGEADTQYF
-,TRBJ2-7,TRBV7-9,-,TGTGCCAGCAGCGAGGAGGTGGGGGCCCTTCGTGACGAGCAGTACTTC,CASSEEVGALRDEQYF
-,TRBJ2-2,TRBV7-6,once,TGTGCCAGCAGCTTTACGGGAGCGGGCACCGGGGAGCTGTTTTTT,CASSFTGAGTGELFF
TRBD1,TRBJ1-1,TRBV30,-,TGTGCCTGGAGTCTGGGACAGGGGGGGGATGAAGCTTTCTTT,CAWSLGQGGDEAFF
TRBD2,TRBJ2-1,TRBV2,-,TGTGCCAGCAGTATCCTAGCGGGATTGAGTGAGCAGTTCTTC,CASSILAGLSEQFF
TRBD2,TRBJ2-5,TRBV7-8,-,TGTGCCAGCAGCTTTCTAGCGGGGAAAAGCCAAGAGACCCAGTACTTC,CASSFLAGKSQETQYF
TRBD2,TRBJ2-3,TRBV19,-,TGTGCCAGTAGTACCAGACTAGCGGGAGGCCTTACCCAGTCGGATACGCAGTATTTT,CASSTRLAGGLTQSDTQYF
-,TRBJ2-2,TRBV30,-,TGTGCCTGGAGTGTACGAGCCCTGAGGACCGGGGAGCTGTTTTTT,CAWSVRALRTGELFF
-,TRBJ2-7,TRBV6-1,-,TGTGCCAGCGGACACTCCTACGAGCAGTACTTC,CASGHSYEQYF
TRBD2,TRBJ2-1,TRBV11-2,-,TGTGCCAGCAGCCAACAACTAGCGGGAGGGGGTGAGCAGTTCTTC,CASSQQLAGGGEQFF
-,TRBJ1-5,TRBV9,-,TGTGCCAGCAGCGTGGGGAGCAGAGGGCCCCAGCATTTT,CASSVGSRGPQHF
-,TRBJ1-2,TRBV13,once,TGTGCCAGCAGCCCTCCGCGGGAAGCTAACTATGGCTACACCTTC,CASSPPREANYGYTF
TRBD2,TRBJ2-1,TRBV5-1,-,TGCGCCAGCAGCTTGGAACTAGCGGGGTTGGGCAATGAGCAGTTCTTC,CASSLELAGLGNEQFF
-,TRBJ2-2,TRBV4-1,-,TGCGCCAGCCGACCTCTGGGGGGAGGAACCGGGGAGCTGTTTTTT,CASRPLGGGTGELFF
TRBD2,TRBJ2-7,TRBV11-2,-,TGTGCCAGCAGCTTAGATCAAGGACTAGCGGGAATGTTCTACGAGCAGTACTTC,CASSLDQGLAGMFYEQYF
TRBD1,TRBJ1-4,TRBV6-6,-,TGTGCCAGCAGGCTAGCCGGGACAGAGAATGAAAAACTGTTTTTT,CASRLAGTENEKLFF
-,TRBJ2-3,TRBV10-2,-,TGCGCCAGCAGTACCGGGATTGGAACAGATACGCAGTATTTT,CASSTGIGTDTQYF
TRBD2,TRBJ2-3,TRBV11-2,-,TGTGCCAGCAGGCCAATAGCGGGAGACTTGGGGGATACGCAGTATTTT,CASRPIAGDLGDTQYF
TRBD2,TRBJ2-1,TRBV6-5,-,TGTGCCAGCAGTTGGGCTAGCGGGAGGGGCGGTGAGCAGTTCTTC,CASSWASGRGGEQFF
-,TRBJ1-2,TRBV30,-,TGTGCCTGGAGTGTACGGAGGGGAATTGAATGTGGCTACACCTTC,CAWSVRRGIECGYTF
TRBD1,TRBJ1-4,TRBV18,-,TGTGCCAGCTCATCTCCGGGACAGGTTAATGAAAAACTGTTTTTT,CASSSPGQVNEKLFF
-,TRBJ2-2,TRBV5-1,-,TGCGCCAGCAGCTCGACTGCGAACACCGGGGAGCTGTTTTTT,CASSSTANTGELFF
-,TRBJ1-2,TRBV6-5,-,TGTGCCAGCAGTCTCCAGGGACTCTATGGCTACACCTTC,CASSLQGLYGYTF
TRBD2,TRBJ2-2,TRBV27,-,TGTGCCAGCAGTTTACCTCCCGGGGGGGATGGTATCACCGGGGAGCTGTTTTTT,CASSLPPGGDGITGELFF
TRBD1,TRBJ1-5,TRBV11-2,once,TGTGCCAGCAACTTAGGGACAGGTCACCTTAGCAATCAGCCCCAGCATTTT,CASNLGTGHLSNQPQHF
TRBD2,TRBJ2-2,TRBV29-1,-,TGCAGCGTCCGGGGGGATGATGGGGAGCTGTTTTTT,CSVRGDDGELFF
-,TRBJ2-7,TRBV2,-,TGTGCCAGCAGCGGAGGACAGAGCTACGAGCAGTACTTC,CASSGGQSYEQYF
-,TRBJ1-2,TRBV7-9,-,TGTGCCAGCAGCTTCTGGGCAGGGACTAACTATGGCTACACCTTC,CASSFWAGTNYGYTF
-,TRBJ2-7,TRBV30,-,TGTGCCTGGGCCACTCAGGGATTAGACGAGCAGTACTTC,CAWATQGLDEQYF
-,TRBJ1-4,TRBV25-1,-,TGTGCCAGCAGTGACTGGGGGGGCCTGGGAGAAAAACTGTTTTTT,CASSDWGGLGEKLFF
-,TRBJ1-6,TRBV19,-,TGTGCCAGTAGTATAGGGGCCGCCAATTCACCCCTCCACTTT,CASSIGAANSPLHF
-,TRBJ2-7,TRBV6-6,few,TGTGCCAGCAGTTACGACAGCTCCTCCTACGAGCAGTACTTC,CASSYDSSSYEQYF
TRBD2,TRBJ2-5,TRBV9,-,TGTGCCAGCAGCGTAGGCCGGGTTGCGGGAGGGCCGGGAGAGACCCAGTACTTC,CASSVGRVAGGPGETQYF